What follows are 29 T cell receptor beta chains derived from one specimen sequenced in a study of blood T cell repertoires in COVID-19. The repertoire was sequenced with immunoSEQ multiplex PCR; TCRdb's copy has only in-frame clones and lacks some. The sample holds 90,000 or so clones, about nine tenths seen once. Sequences were obtained from peripheral blood. Source of these receptors: a man in his 60s with acute or convalescent COVID-19.

This clone showed up just a few times. This chain joins TRBV30 and TRBJ1-1, with 7 bases aligning to TRBD1. This CDR3 has 13 residues. Trimming removed 2 bases from V and 1 base from J; junction bases left unmatched: 1. Germline V gene data show CDR1 as GTSNPN and CDR2 as SVGIG (reference sequence). CDR3 amino acids: CAWSTGANTEAFF. For the CDR3, the DNA is TGTGCCTGGAGTACAGGGGCGAACACTGAAGCTTTCTTT.

The chain links TRBV28 to TRBJ2-7; 7 nucleotides match TRBD1. Germline V lookup: CDR1 MDHEN, CDR2 SYDVKM. Germline trimming cut 3 bases from V and 7 bases from J; bases unmatched to any gene: 0. The CDR3 length is 11 residues. CDR3 DNA: TGTGCCAGCAGTTTGACAGGGGAGCAGTACTTC. Translated: CASSLTGEQYF.

The chain recombines TRBV14 with TRBJ1-2; D may be TRBD1 (5 bases). The CDR3 is 13 amino acids. The V gene lost 4 bases and the J gene lost 6 bases, with 12 bases spanning the gap. The germline V gene encodes CDR1 SGHDN and CDR2 FVKESK. CDR3 coding DNA: TGTGCCAGCAGCCCAAGACGGGGGAATGGCTACACCTTC. Residues: CASSPRRGNGYTF.

This clone was seen only once. This chain connects TRBV5-1 to TRBJ2-2, with 8 nucleotides matching TRBD2. The CDR3 runs to 15 residues. Unmatched junction bases numbered 9, after V lost 5 bases and J lost 6 bases. Germline assignment: CDR1 SGHRS and CDR2 YFSETQ. The CDR3 is CASSSGTRSAGELFF. CDR3 DNA sequence: TGCGCCAGCAGTTCCGGGACTAGATCGGCCGGGGAGCTGTTTTTT.

This chain's CDR3 is CASVAAPHQPQHF. CDR3 nucleotide sequence: TGTGCCAGCGTAGCAGCTCCTCATCAGCCCCAGCATTTT. The chain links TRBV6-5 to TRBJ1-5; unclear D gene. Trimming removed 8 bases from V and 5 bases from J, with 13 bases in between. The CDR3 is 13 residues long. The V gene's germline CDR1 is MNHEY and CDR2 SVGAGI.

The V call is TRBV6-4, the J call TRBJ2-5; 9 positions match TRBD2. The CDR3 runs 15 residues. Germline V gives CDR1 MRHNA, CDR2 SNTAGT. Losses at the gene ends were 5 bases for V and 5 bases for J; bases not matched to a gene: 9. This CDR3 is CASSRGSSGKETQYF. The CDR3 bases are TGTGCCAGCAGTAGGGGGTCTAGCGGGAAGGAGACCCAGTACTTC.

The chain joins TRBV11-2 to TRBJ1-2; 9 bases align to TRBD1. The CDR3 is 16 residues long. With 3 bases clipped from V and 0 bases from J, the junction kept 5 bases outside the gene matches. CDR1 and CDR2 from the germline V gene are SGHAT and FQNNGV. In DNA form, the CDR3 reads TGTGCCAGCAGCTTTCCTCGACAGGGGGCTAACTATGGCTACACCTTC. Its translation is CASSFPRQGANYGYTF.

V and J are TRBV7-9 and TRBJ1-1, with 7 positions matching TRBD1. J was trimmed by 8 bases and V by 5 bases; bases with no gene match: 5. Germline loops: CDR1 SEHNR, CDR2 FQNEAQ (reference sequence). The CDR3 spans 12 residues. Here the CDR3 DNA reads TGTGCCAGCAGCCATACGACAGGGGAAGCTTTCTTT. It translates to CASSHTTGEAFF.

This clone has a single count. This chain uses TRBV12-5 with TRBJ2-1, with D possibly being TRBD1 (6 bases). The length of the CDR3 is 16 residues. The germline V gene has CDR1 LGHNT and CDR2 FRNRAP. V lost 1 base and J lost 9, with 19 bases in between. CDR3 sequence (DNA): TGTGCTAGTGGTTTGGCACAAGGGTTAGGGGGAAGTGAGCAGTTCTTC. Protein: CASGLAQGLGGSEQFF.

The gene calls are TRBV19 and TRBJ1-5, with 9 bases that match TRBD1. J gave up 2 bases and V 4 bases, and 3 bases lay outside the gene matches. The germline V gene encodes CDR1 LNHDA and CDR2 SQIVND (reference sequence). CDR3 length: 15 residues. CDR3: CASSTTGGRNQPQHF. In DNA, the CDR3 is TGTGCCAGTAGTACAACAGGGGGCCGCAATCAGCCCCAGCATTTT.

The rearrangement links TRBV5-1 to TRBJ1-1; no clear D. V was shortened by 5 bases and J by 3 bases, with 17 bases between the two germline ends. The CDR3 loop spans 15 amino acids. Per the germline V gene, CDR1 is SGHRS and CDR2 is YFSETQ. This CDR3 reads CASSPRWGGYTEAFF. For the CDR3, the DNA is TGCGCCAGCAGTCCGAGATGGGGAGGCTACACTGAAGCTTTCTTT.

The gene calls are TRBV6-6 and TRBJ2-7; D remains ambiguous. V shed 6 bases and J shed 5 bases, with 11 bases lying between them. The germline V gene encodes CDR1 MNHNY and CDR2 SVGAGI (reference sequence). The CDR3 has 12 residues. CDR3 residues: CASRGLGDEQYF. DNA for the CDR3: TGTGCCAGCAGAGGCCTAGGAGACGAGCAGTACTTC.

The V and J genes are TRBV5-1 and TRBJ2-4; the D gene is possibly TRBD2 (6 bases). This CDR3 is built from 14 residues. Trimming cost V 4 bases and J 9 bases, with 17 bases left between them. Germline V gives CDR1 SGHRS, CDR2 YFSETQ. CDR3 sequence reads: CASSPRWQEGIQYF. Here the CDR3 DNA reads TGCGCCAGCAGCCCTCGGTGGCAGGAGGGCATTCAGTACTTC.

The chain uses TRBV13 and TRBJ2-3; D may be TRBD2 (5 bases). V was shortened by 5 bases and J by 6 bases, with 21 bases between the two germline ends. CDR1 is PRHDT, CDR2 FYEKMQ, per germline (reference sequence). The CDR3 runs 16 residues. The CDR3 coding sequence is TGTGCCAGCAGCGCCGCTGGACGGGGAGAGGTGGATACGCAGTATTTT. Translated, it gives CASSAAGRGEVDTQYF.

This sequence joins TRBV6-6 and TRBJ2-1; TRBD2 matches 9 bases. J lost 9 bases, V lost 7 bases, and 4 bases had no gene match. Germline loops: CDR1 MNHNY, CDR2 SVGAGI (reference sequence). The CDR3 length is 12 residues. The CDR3 here is CASKAGGVEQFF. CDR3 nucleotide sequence: TGTGCCAGCAAGGCGGGAGGGGTTGAGCAGTTCTTC.

CDR3 protein: CASSPGGHPNSPLHF. The CDR3 nucleotides are TGTGCCAGCTCACCGGGCGGACACCCAAATTCACCCCTCCACTTT. The genes are TRBV18 and TRBJ1-6, with D tentatively TRBD1 (5 bases). The V end was cut by 3 bases, the J end by 7 bases, with 13 bases between. The CDR3 sequence is 15 residues long. Germline CDR1 is KGHSH and CDR2 is LQKENI.

This clone appeared once. The chain carries TRBV25-1 and TRBJ1-2, with 7 positions matching TRBD1. Germline assignment: CDR1 MGHDK and CDR2 SYGVNS. With 5 bases clipped from V and 4 bases from J, the junction kept 13 bases outside the gene matches. The CDR3 runs to 16 residues. In DNA form, the CDR3 reads TGTGCCAGCAGTAGAGCCGGGACAGCTTCGTCCTATGGCTACACCTTC. Amino acids: CASSRAGTASSYGYTF.

The chain is built from TRBV7-3 and TRBJ2-3, with 8 nucleotides matching TRBD1. CDR3 length: 16 amino acids. The ends lost 3 bases at V and 2 bases at J; junction bases unmatched: 7. CDR1 is SGHTA and CDR2 is FQGTGA in the germline V gene. This CDR3 is CASSLETGAATDTQYF. CDR3 nucleotides: TGTGCCAGCAGCTTGGAGACAGGGGCGGCCACAGATACGCAGTATTTT.

This chain uses TRBV20-1 with TRBJ2-5; TRBD2 matches at 11 bases. Germline CDR1 and CDR2: DFQATT and SNEGSKA (reference sequence). The CDR3 consists of 15 residues. J was trimmed by 3 bases and V by 3 bases; bases with no gene match: 6. The CDR3 DNA is TGCAGTGCTAGTCAGCTAGCGGGGGGAAAAGAGACCCAGTACTTC. It translates to CSASQLAGGKETQYF.

CDR3 in DNA: TGTGCCAGCCTAGGGGGTTTCTTTGAAAAACTGTTTTTT. Its translation is CASLGGFFEKLFF. V usage is TRBV28 and J usage is TRBJ1-4; D perhaps matches TRBD1 (6 bases). CDR1 is MDHEN and CDR2 is SYDVKM in the germline V gene. Trimming took off 8 bases at V and 7 bases at J, with 14 bases between the two ends. CDR3 length equals 13 residues.

This clone was observed a single time. V is TRBV3-1 (or the pseudogene TRBV3-2) and J is TRBJ1-4; D is unclear. V lost 5 bases to trimming and J lost 8 bases, with 15 bases between them. Germline CDR1 and CDR2: LGHDT and YNNKEL (reference sequence). The length of the CDR3 is 14 residues. The CDR3 DNA sequence: TGTGCCAGCAGCTACATGTCTGAACCAGAAAAACTGTTTTTT. As protein: CASSYMSEPEKLFF.

The chain carries TRBV7-3 and TRBJ2-1; D perhaps matches TRBD2 (5 bases). Germline loops: CDR1 SGHTA, CDR2 FQGTGA. V was shortened by 5 bases and J by 6 bases, with 20 bases between the two germline ends. The CDR3 has 16 residues. The CDR3, as DNA: TGTGCCAGCAGCCCCGAGGGTGGGAGTTTCCCCAATGAGCAGTTCTTC. It translates to CASSPEGGSFPNEQFF.

This chain uses TRBV30 with TRBJ1-5, with a possible D match to TRBD1 (6 bases). V lost 7 bases to trimming and J lost 3 bases, with 10 bases between them. Per the germline V gene, CDR1 is GTSNPN and CDR2 is SVGIG (reference sequence). This CDR3 comprises 12 residues. CDR3 nucleotide sequence: TGTGCCTCCAGGGGCAACAATCAGCCCCAGCATTTT. Its protein product is CASRGNNQPQHF.

The chain couples TRBV6-5 to TRBJ2-1, with TRBD2 matching 7 bases. The length of the CDR3 is 13 residues. The trim removed 6 bases at V and 7 bases at J, leaving 6 bases unmatched. The germline gives CDR1 MNHEY, CDR2 SVGAGI. The CDR3 reads CASRAGTINEQFF. The CDR3 DNA reads as TGTGCCAGCAGGGCCGGGACTATTAATGAGCAGTTCTTC.

The V call is TRBV29-1, the J call TRBJ2-7, with a tentative D call TRBD2 (6 bases). Germline assignment: CDR1 SQVTM and CDR2 ANQGSEA. The V end was cut by 5 bases, the J end by 4 bases, with 18 bases between. The CDR3 has 14 residues. The chain's CDR3 is CSVCIGGPSYEQYF. CDR3 nucleotide sequence: TGCAGCGTTTGTATCGGGGGACCTTCTTACGAGCAGTACTTC.

The J gene is TRBJ1-4, the V gene TRBV6-5; D not certain. V was shortened by 7 bases and J by 8 bases, with 14 bases between the two germline ends. Germline CDR1 reads MNHEY; CDR2 reads SVGAGI. This CDR3 has 13 amino acids. DNA for the CDR3: TGTGCCAGCACGAGGGAGATTGGGGAAAAACTGTTTTTT. Residues: CASTREIGEKLFF.

This clone was counted only a few times. The chain joins TRBV9 to TRBJ1-2; unclear D gene. CDR3 size: 13 residues. Trimming stripped 0 bases from V and 10 bases from J, with 13 bases between. Germline loops: CDR1 SGDLS, CDR2 YYNGEE. CDR3 sequence: CASSVGERKDYTF. CDR3 nucleotide sequence: TGTGCCAGCAGCGTAGGGGAGCGGAAGGACTACACCTTC.

This chain joins TRBV7-2 and TRBJ2-1; 8 bases are shared with TRBD2. J was trimmed by 3 bases and V by 2 bases; bases with no gene match: 9. From germline, CDR1 is SGHTA and CDR2 FQGNSA. The CDR3 sequence is 17 residues long. The CDR3 bases are TGTGCCAGCAGCTTAAAGAGCGGGAGCGCTCACTACAATGAGCAGTTCTTC. Its translation is CASSLKSGSAHYNEQFF.

The V gene is TRBV7-8, the J gene TRBJ2-7; 13 bases map to TRBD2. The ends lost 5 bases at V and 4 bases at J; junction bases unmatched: 5. CDR1 is SGHVS and CDR2 is FQNEAQ in the germline V gene. The CDR3 runs 15 residues. The CDR3 loop reads CASSQGTSGMYEQYF. CDR3 DNA sequence: TGTGCCAGCAGCCAGGGGACTAGCGGGATGTACGAGCAGTACTTC.